One sample yielded the 16 T cell receptor beta chains listed below, sequenced in a study of CD8+ T cells in alopecia areata. TCR sequencing used cDNA made by reverse transcription of extracted RNA. Repertoires were generated with immunoSEQ multiplex PCR, while TCRdb's copy carries only in-frame clones and drops some. The table lists 55,000 to 70,000 clones, approximately 43% of them singletons. The sample was CD8+ T cells sorted from blood, taken at week 0. The receptors were sampled from a human donor with alopecia areata.

The chain recombines TRBV28 with TRBJ2-7; D gene ambiguous. Germline lookup yields CDR1 MDHEN and CDR2 SYDVKM. V was pared by 6 bases and J by 0 bases, with 15 bases between. The CDR3 has 15 amino acids. The chain's CDR3 is CASSGRVQSSYEQYF. In nucleotides, the CDR3 is TGTGCCAGCAGCGGCCGGGTGCAAAGCTCCTACGAGCAGTACTTC. The complete variable domain, with remaining parts taken from reference TRBV28 and TRBJ2-7, reads DVKVTQSSRYLVKRTGEKVFLECVQDMDHENMFWYRQDPGLGLRLIYFSYDVKMKEKGDIPEGYSVSREKKERFSLILESASTNQTSMYLCASSGRVQSSYEQYFGPGTRLTVT.

The sample holds a few counts of this clone. The chain recombines TRBV15 with TRBJ2-7; 12 positions match TRBD2. CDR1 LNHNV and CDR2 YYDKDF come from the germline V gene (reference sequence). V lost 1 base, J lost 7 bases, and 5 bases stayed unmatched. The CDR3 runs 15 residues. The CDR3 spells CATSRARLAGDEQYF. CDR3 coding DNA: TGTGCCACCAGCAGAGCCCGACTAGCGGGAGATGAGCAGTACTTC. The full variable domain, completed using reference TRBV15 and TRBJ2-7, is DAMVIQNPRYQVTQFGKPVTLSCSQTLNHNVMYWYQQKSSQAPKLLFHYYDKDFNNEADTPDNFQSRRPNTSFCFLDIRSPGLGDTAMYLCATSRARLAGDEQYFGPGTRLTVT.

This chain joins TRBV7-2 and TRBJ2-1, with 12 bases lining up with TRBD2. CDR1 SGHTA and CDR2 FQGNSA come from the germline V gene. The CDR3 is 15 amino acids. Losses at the gene ends were 5 bases for V and 10 bases for J; bases not matched to a gene: 9. CDR3 in amino acids: CASSRLAGAVGEQFF. Written as DNA, the CDR3 is TGTGCCAGCAGCCGACTAGCGGGAGCCGTCGGGGAGCAGTTCTTC.

CDR3 region: CSVGTASSGANVLTF. The DNA for the CDR3 is TGCAGCGTTGGGACGGCTAGCTCTGGGGCCAACGTCCTGACTTTC. V gene TRBV29-1 combines with J gene TRBJ2-6; D is ambiguous. This CDR3 has 15 residues. Germline V lookup: CDR1 SQVTM, CDR2 ANQGSEA. V dropped 4 bases and J dropped 0 bases, with 10 bases sitting between them.

The CDR3 loop is CSVDGQGLQETQYF. The CDR3 DNA reads as TGCAGCGTTGACGGACAGGGTCTCCAAGAGACCCAGTACTTC. This chain links TRBV29-1 with TRBJ2-5; 8 nucleotides agree with TRBD1. The V gene's germline CDR1 is SQVTM and CDR2 ANQGSEA. The V and J ends lost 3 bases and 1 base, in that order; junction bases with no gene match: 4. The CDR3 runs 14 residues. Filled out from reference TRBV29-1 and TRBJ2-5, the complete variable domain reads SAVISQKPSRDICQRGTSLTIQCQVDSQVTMMFWYRQQPGQSLTLIATANQGSEATYESGFVIDKFPISRPNLTFSTLTVSNMSPEDSSIYLCSVDGQGLQETQYFGPGTRLLVL.

On this clone itself: One end of the junction fails to match germline, which may point to a read error. This chain joins TRBV30 and TRBJ2-1, with D perhaps TRBD2 (5 bases). CDR1 is GTSNPN and CDR2 is SVGIG in the germline V gene (reference sequence). The CDR3 spans 12 residues. The CDR3 loop is CACLSRGAERFF. The CDR3 DNA follows: TGTGCCTGCCTGAGTCGGGGTGCTGAGCGGTTCTTC.

In this sample, this clone turned up a few times. The chain joins TRBV18 to TRBJ2-1, with TRBD2 matching over 11 bases. The CDR3 has 17 residues. Unmatched junction bases numbered 10, after V lost 5 bases and J lost 4 bases. The germline V gene has CDR1 KGHSH and CDR2 LQKENI. The DNA of the CDR3 is TGTGCCAGCTCAGCCGGGACTAGCGGTCGGGGATACAATGAGCAGTTCTTC. Its protein product is CASSAGTSGRGYNEQFF.

The chain's CDR3 is CASSPFTSSDYEQYF. In DNA, the CDR3 is TGTGCCAGCAGCCCCTTCACTAGCTCAGACTACGAGCAGTACTTC. V is TRBV9 and J is TRBJ2-7, with D possibly matching TRBD2 (6 bases). Germline V gene sequence: CDR1 SGDLS, CDR2 YYNGEE. The length of the CDR3 is 15 residues. With 4 bases removed from V and 3 bases from J, the gap between germline ends came to 17 bases.

A few counts support this clone. The chain couples TRBV7-8 to TRBJ2-3, with a weak D call TRBD2 (6 bases). The V end was cut by 1 base, the J end by 6 bases, with 17 bases between. Germline CDR1 reads SGHVS; CDR2 reads FQNEAQ. CDR3 length equals 16 residues. For the CDR3, the DNA is TGTGCCAGCAGCTTAGTTAGTAGCGGCATATTGGATACGCAGTATTTT. Protein product: CASSLVSSGILDTQYF.

V usage is TRBV29-1 and J usage is TRBJ1-1; the match to TRBD1 covers 7 bases. The CDR3 contains 13 residues. The germline gives CDR1 SQVTM, CDR2 ANQGSEA. The CDR3 coding sequence is TGCGCGCACGAGACAGGGCCTGGGGCTGAAGCTTTCTTT. It translates to CAHETGPGAEAFF. The full variable domain, rest sourced from reference TRBV29-1 and TRBJ1-1, is SAVISQKPSRDICQRGTSLTIQCQVDSQVTMMFWYRQQPGQSLTLIATANQGSEATYESGFVIDKFPISRPNLTFSTLTVSNMSPEDSSIYLCAHETGPGAEAFFGQGTRLTVV.

The rearrangement links TRBV6-5 to TRBJ2-3, with 7 bases that match TRBD2. Trimming at V came to 8 bases and at J to 2 bases, leaving 7 bases not matched to a gene. CDR1 is MNHEY, CDR2 SVGAGI, per germline. CDR3 length equals 14 residues. CDR3 protein: CASCLRELTDTQYF. Here the CDR3 DNA reads TGTGCCAGCTGCTTGCGGGAGCTCACAGATACGCAGTATTTT.

The V and J genes are TRBV14 and TRBJ2-1, with D tentatively TRBD2 (7 bases). Trimming took off 2 bases at V and 5 bases at J, with 13 bases between the two ends. This CDR3 spans 15 amino acids. Germline CDR1 reads SGHDN; CDR2 reads FVKESK. As DNA, the CDR3 is TGTGCCAGCAGCCAACTAGCGGAGGGGGACAATGAGCAGTTCTTC. Its translation: CASSQLAEGDNEQFF.

The V and J genes are TRBV15 and TRBJ2-1, with D maybe TRBD2 (5 bases). The CDR3 length is 13 residues. V lost 6 bases to trimming and J lost 4 bases, with 10 bases between them. Germline V lookup: CDR1 LNHNV, CDR2 YYDKDF (reference sequence). The CDR3 protein is CATRDSPYNEQFF. The DNA of the CDR3 is TGTGCCACCAGGGACTCCCCTTACAATGAGCAGTTCTTC.

This clone showed up many times. Here the CDR3 DNA reads TGTGCCAGCAGGGAGGGAGTTGGAAACACCATATATTTT. It specifies CASREGVGNTIYF. This chain links TRBV21-1 with TRBJ1-3. TRBV21-1 is described as a pseudogene. This CDR3 contains 13 residues.

The chain employs TRBV7-9 and TRBJ1-5; tentatively, D is TRBD1 (5 bases). Trimming left V 5 bases short and J 4 bases short, with 9 bases between. This CDR3 comprises 13 residues. Looked up from germline, CDR1 is SEHNR and CDR2 is FQNEAQ (reference sequence). CDR3 sequence (DNA): TGTGCCAGCAGCCATGGGGCGAATCAGCCCCAGCATTTT. Amino acid sequence: CASSHGANQPQHF.

The rearrangement joins TRBV25-1 to TRBJ2-7; maybe TRBD2 (6 bases). From germline, CDR1 is MGHDK and CDR2 SYGVNS. This CDR3 is built from 12 residues. V lost 5 bases and J lost 6, with 11 bases in between. The CDR3 reads CASSSRLGEQYF. In nucleotides, the CDR3 is TGTGCCAGCAGTTCACGACTAGGCGAGCAGTACTTC.